The entry that follows covers one T cell receptor (beta chain) sequence. The antigen is unknown. These data belong to a study of shared clonotypes between healthy human individuals. Only CD45RO-negative cells positively selected for CCR7 counted as naive CD8 cells, so terminally differentiated effector memory CD45RA+ cells were excluded. Each of the donors was a healthy adult who was HIV-negative and had not had a recent acute infection or vaccination. The CDR3 totals 13 residues. Germline V gene lookup returns CDR1 SGHRS and CDR2 YFSETQ. V was cut by 0 bases and J by 3 bases, with 6 bases left in between. The authors' processing: Sequence data from immunoSEQ were junction-only and lacked quality scores; consequently, filtering differed. This table comes from immunoSEQ multiplex PCR, and its TCRdb copy is limited to in-frame clones, with some not included. The DNA was the basis for D and trimming; V, J and clone size are from that table. The sample has about 2,100,000 clones, roughly 91% seen once.

Findings of the study overall: Naive CD4 clonotypes overlapped across a handful of donors at about 5.2%.

Sequencing input: naive CD8+ T cells from PBMCs. This sequence joins TRBV5-1 and TRBJ1-1; unclear D gene. This receptor was identified in a young man in good health. Some clones in this sample may be carry-over from other donors' samples. The CDR3 bases are TGCGCCAGCAGCTTGGCCTCGGACACTGAAGCTTTCTTT. Translated, it gives CASSLASDTEAFF.